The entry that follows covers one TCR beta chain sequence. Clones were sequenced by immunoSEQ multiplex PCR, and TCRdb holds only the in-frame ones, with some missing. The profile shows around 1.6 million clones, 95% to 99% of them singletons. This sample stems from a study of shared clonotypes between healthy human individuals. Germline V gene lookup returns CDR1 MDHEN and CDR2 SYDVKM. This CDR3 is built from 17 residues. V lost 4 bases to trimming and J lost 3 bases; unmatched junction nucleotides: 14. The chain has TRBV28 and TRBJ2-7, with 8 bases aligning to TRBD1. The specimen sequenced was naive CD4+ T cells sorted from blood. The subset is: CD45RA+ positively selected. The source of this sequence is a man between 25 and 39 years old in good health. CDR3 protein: CASSSGQGAVTIYEQYF. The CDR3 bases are TGTGCCAGCAGTTCGGGGCAGGGGGCCGTTACGATCTACGAGCAGTACTTC.